The 27 T cell receptor beta chains given below trace back to one sample, sequenced in a study of T cell responses to AZD1222 COVID-19 vaccine. Sequencing was performed with immunoSEQ multiplex PCR; in TCRdb, only in-frame clones are kept and a portion is missing. In the table there are 150,000 to 180,000 clones, around nine tenths of which are singletons. Sequencing was performed on peripheral blood, taken 28 days after the second AZD1222 dose. These receptors were obtained from an adult who received the AZD1222 COVID-19 vaccine.

The chain uses TRBV6-5 and TRBJ2-1; 14 bases line up with TRBD2. This CDR3 is 15 amino acids long. V shed 5 bases and J 12 bases; nucleotides not matched to a gene: 9. CDR1 MNHEY and CDR2 SVGAGI come from the germline V gene. CDR3 sequence: CASSHGTSGSHWQFF. The CDR3 region has the DNA TGTGCCAGCAGTCATGGGACTAGCGGGAGTCACTGGCAGTTCTTC.

The chain recombines TRBV6-5 with TRBJ1-4; D may be TRBD1 (5 bases). The CDR3 spans 14 residues. V was clipped by 8 bases and J by 0 bases, with 10 bases between them. CDR1 and CDR2 (germline): MNHEY, SVGAGI. The CDR3 bases are TGTGCCAGCGCGGGGGGAGCAACTAATGAAAAACTGTTTTTT. This translates into CASAGGATNEKLFF.

About this clone: Distinct nucleotide sequences in the sample also encode this CDR3. The chain combines TRBV5-1 with TRBJ1-3, with a weak D call TRBD1 (5 bases). Germline lookup yields CDR1 SGHRS and CDR2 YFSETQ. The CDR3 consists of 14 residues. The V end was cut by 0 bases, the J end by 4 bases, with 8 bases between. CDR3 in DNA: TGCGCCAGCAGCTTGGTTGGGGGAGGAAACACCATATATTTT. Translated, it gives CASSLVGGGNTIYF. The entire variable domain, with the rest obtained from reference TRBV5-1 and TRBJ1-3, is as follows: KAGVTQTPRYLIKTRGQQVTLSCSPISGHRSVSWYQQTPGQGLQFLFEYFSETQRNKGNFPGRFSGRQFSNSRSEMNVSTLELGDSALYLCASSLVGGGNTIYFGEGSWLTVV.

V is TRBV4-1 and J is TRBJ1-4; D unresolved. V lost 1 base, J lost 4 bases, and 7 bases lay in between. Germline lookup yields CDR1 MGHRA and CDR2 YSYEKL. The CDR3 has 14 amino acids. The CDR3 reads CASSQGAVNEKLFF. CDR3 DNA: TGCGCCAGCAGCCAAGGGGCAGTTAATGAAAAACTGTTTTTT.

The rearrangement uses TRBV7-9 and TRBJ2-1; D ambiguous. V was trimmed by 3 bases and J by 8 bases, leaving 5 bases between them. This CDR3 contains 11 residues. Looked up from germline, CDR1 is SEHNR and CDR2 is FQNEAQ (reference sequence). The CDR3, as DNA: TGTGCCAGCAGCTTTGTTGATGAGCAGTTCTTC. Residues: CASSFVDEQFF.

The rearrangement joins TRBV29-1 to TRBJ2-7; 8 bases are a match to TRBD2. Germline assignment: CDR1 SQVTM and CDR2 ANQGSEA. CDR3 length: 13 residues. V was clipped by 8 bases and J by 5 bases; unmatched bases: 11. The CDR3 here is CSFLGLGRDEQYF. CDR3 sequence (DNA): TGCAGCTTCCTGGGACTAGGGAGGGACGAGCAGTACTTC.

The genes are TRBV5-5 and TRBJ1-3, with TRBD1 identical over 8 bases. J gave up 2 bases and V 5 bases, and 0 bases lay outside the gene matches. This CDR3 is 13 amino acids long. CDR1 is SGHKS and CDR2 is YYEKEE in the germline V gene (reference sequence). The DNA for the CDR3 is TGTGCCAGCAGGACAGGGGCTGGAAACACCATATATTTT. It yields the protein CASRTGAGNTIYF.

The V call is TRBV7-6, the J call TRBJ2-7; D gene unclear. Looked up from germline, CDR1 is SGHVS and CDR2 is FNYEAQ. V lost 1 base and J 3 bases, leaving 13 bases between the germline ends. This CDR3 has 15 residues. This chain's CDR3 is CASSLEAAPNYEQYF. The CDR3, as DNA: TGTGCCAGCAGCTTAGAGGCGGCTCCTAACTACGAGCAGTACTTC.

This clone was observed once. This chain links TRBV4-1 with TRBJ2-7; 8 nucleotides line up with TRBD2. This CDR3 has 17 amino acids. Germline values: CDR1 MGHRA, CDR2 YSYEKL. V shed 0 bases, J shed 2 bases, and the junction held 9 bases outside the gene matches. The CDR3 region is CASSQDGGTSGPYEQYF. The CDR3 coding sequence is TGCGCCAGCAGCCAAGATGGAGGCACTAGCGGACCCTACGAGCAGTACTTC.

The chain couples TRBV7-9 to TRBJ2-3; 10 nucleotides agree with TRBD2. Germline V gene lookup returns CDR1 SEHNR and CDR2 FQNEAQ (reference sequence). V gave up 2 bases and J gave up 1 base; unmatched junction bases: 0. The CDR3 runs 15 residues. The CDR3 region has the DNA TGTGCCAGCAGCTTACTAGCGGGGGGCACAGATACGCAGTATTTT. Translating it yields CASSLLAGGTDTQYF.

This sequence joins TRBV29-1 and TRBJ1-2; tentative D call: TRBD1 (5 bases). V gave up 7 bases and J gave up 6 bases, with 18 bases separating them. Germline assignment: CDR1 SQVTM and CDR2 ANQGSEA. The CDR3 is 13 residues long. The CDR3 DNA reads as TGCAGCGCCCGCCGAGGGACGTCGGATGGCTACACCTTC. Its protein product is CSARRGTSDGYTF.

The rearrangement links TRBV7-3 to TRBJ2-5, with D perhaps TRBD1 (6 bases). Germline V gene data show CDR1 as SGHTA and CDR2 as FQGTGA. The CDR3 loop spans 14 amino acids. The germline V and J ends were trimmed by 5 bases and 2 bases, with 12 bases remaining between them. Written as DNA, the CDR3 is TGTGCCAGCAGCATTACAGGGCCGCAAGAGACCCAGTACTTC. It yields the protein CASSITGPQETQYF.

The chain carries TRBV19 and TRBJ1-1; no firm D call. V was pared by 4 bases and J by 4 bases, with 13 bases between. CDR1 is LNHDA, CDR2 SQIVND, per germline (reference sequence). This CDR3 comprises 14 residues. The CDR3 sequence: CASSTVAGPTEAFF. CDR3 DNA sequence: TGTGCCAGTAGTACGGTAGCAGGCCCCACTGAAGCTTTCTTT.

The chain is built from TRBV28 and TRBJ2-1; 11 nucleotides line up with TRBD2. Germline CDR1 is MDHEN and CDR2 is SYDVKM. V lost 3 bases and J lost 4; bases outside the gene matches: 5. The CDR3 consists of 16 residues. This CDR3 reads CASSFRTSGPYNEQFF. As DNA, the CDR3 is TGTGCCAGCAGTTTCAGGACTAGCGGGCCTTACAATGAGCAGTTCTTC.

The chain carries TRBV4-1 and TRBJ2-1; 10 bases align to TRBD2. Germline CDR1 MGHRA, CDR2 YSYEKL. Trimming took 2 bases from V and 8 from J; bases not matched to a gene: 6. The CDR3 spans 15 residues. Here the CDR3 reads CASSQKRGGVDEQFF. The DNA for the CDR3 is TGCGCCAGCAGCCAAAAGCGGGGGGGCGTAGATGAGCAGTTCTTC.

The chain links TRBV30 to TRBJ1-5, with D perhaps TRBD1 (5 bases). Germline V CDR1 and CDR2: GTSNPN, SVGIG (reference sequence). The CDR3 extends over 14 amino acids. Trimming took 3 bases from V and 5 from J, leaving 14 bases between them. The CDR3 here is CAWRGRGRHQPQHF. The DNA for the CDR3 is TGTGCCTGGAGGGGGAGGGGAAGGCATCAGCCCCAGCATTTT.

CDR3 sequence reads: CASSERGILLYGYTF. Here the CDR3 DNA reads TGCGCCAGCAGTGAAAGGGGCATTCTCTTATATGGCTACACCTTC. The chain couples TRBV10-2 to TRBJ1-2, with D possibly being TRBD1 (5 bases). Trimming took off 3 bases at V and 5 bases at J, with 16 bases between the two ends. Germline V lookup: CDR1 WSHSY, CDR2 SAAADI. This CDR3 contains 15 residues.

The chain carries TRBV9 and TRBJ2-1; 10 nucleotides line up with TRBD2. Per germline, CDR1 SGDLS and CDR2 YYNGEE. V was pared by 3 bases and J by 0 bases, with 0 bases of the junction left unmatched. This CDR3 region has 15 residues. The CDR3 DNA is TGTGCCAGCAGCGCTAGCGGGAGCTCCTACAATGAGCAGTTCTTC. Amino acid sequence: CASSASGSSYNEQFF.

This chain joins TRBV9 and TRBJ2-4; tentatively, D is TRBD1 (6 bases). The V end lost 4 bases, the J end lost 15 bases, and 17 bases lay between the germline ends. CDR1 SGDLS and CDR2 YYNGEE come from the germline V gene. The CDR3 is 12 residues long. For the CDR3, the DNA is TGTGCCAGCAGCCCAGGACAGTCCGTACGGTACTTC. This translates into CASSPGQSVRYF.

The J gene is TRBJ2-1, the V gene TRBV24-1; D is unclear. The germline CDR1 and CDR2 sequences are KGHDR and SFDVKD. The CDR3 totals 12 residues. The V gene lost 4 bases and the J gene lost 10 bases, with 10 bases spanning the gap. CDR3 in DNA: TGTGCCACCAGTGAGCGTTTCGGAGAGCAGTTCTTC. It encodes CATSERFGEQFF.

The chain is built from TRBV5-1 and TRBJ2-2; 8 bases align to TRBD2. This CDR3 region has 17 residues. Germline V gene data show CDR1 as SGHRS and CDR2 as YFSETQ. The ends lost 1 base at V and 2 bases at J; junction bases unmatched: 7. The CDR3 here is CASSLKASGSNTGELFF. The CDR3 DNA sequence: TGCGCCAGCAGCTTGAAGGCTAGCGGGTCAAACACCGGGGAGCTGTTTTTT.

This sequence joins TRBV5-1 and TRBJ1-1; D may be TRBD1 (5 bases). The CDR3 runs to 14 residues. Germline values: CDR1 SGHRS, CDR2 YFSETQ. The V end was cut by 4 bases, the J end by 3 bases, with 13 bases between. DNA for the CDR3: TGCGCCAGCAGCGCGGACTCAGGGTACACTGAAGCTTTCTTT. It encodes CASSADSGYTEAFF.

The V call is TRBV5-6, the J call TRBJ1-2, with D possibly being TRBD1 (5 bases). This CDR3 is 12 amino acids long. Germline values: CDR1 SGHDT, CDR2 YYEEEE. V lost 1 base, J lost 8 bases, and 9 bases lay in between. The CDR3 DNA reads TGTGCCAGCAGCTTGACTTCAGGGGGCTACACCTTC. This gives the protein CASSLTSGGYTF.

The V and J genes are TRBV29-1 and TRBJ1-1; D is undetermined. Germline CDR1 SQVTM, CDR2 ANQGSEA. The CDR3 has 13 residues. Trimming removed 5 bases from V and 4 bases from J, with 14 bases in between. CDR3 sequence (DNA): TGCAGCGTTACCTTTGCCGTAGTCACTGAAGCTTTCTTT. This sequence encodes CSVTFAVVTEAFF.

This chain links TRBV2 with TRBJ1-6; TRBD1 might be the D (6 bases). Germline V lookup: CDR1 SNHLY, CDR2 FYNNEI. The CDR3 totals 14 residues. The V end was cut by 5 bases, the J end by 7 bases, with 12 bases between. The DNA of the CDR3 is TGTGCCAGCAGTTTTGGACAGTTAAATTCACCCCTCCACTTT. Translating gives CASSFGQLNSPLHF.

The chain uses TRBV19 and TRBJ1-1; weak D call: TRBD1 (6 bases). In germline, CDR1 is LNHDA, CDR2 SQIVND (reference sequence). This CDR3 spans 15 amino acids. The V end lost 4 bases, the J end lost 5 bases, and 17 bases lay between the germline ends. CDR3 region: CASSRPRGGVTEAFF. CDR3 DNA sequence: TGTGCCAGTAGTAGACCCAGGGGAGGGGTGACTGAAGCTTTCTTT.

The chain joins TRBV12-3 or TRBV12-4 to TRBJ2-5; D gene ambiguous. V was clipped by 6 bases and J by 2 bases, with 10 bases between them. This CDR3 is built from 13 residues. The CDR3 sequence: CASRQAVQETQYF. The CDR3 region has the DNA TGTGCCAGCAGGCAGGCGGTGCAAGAGACCCAGTACTTC.